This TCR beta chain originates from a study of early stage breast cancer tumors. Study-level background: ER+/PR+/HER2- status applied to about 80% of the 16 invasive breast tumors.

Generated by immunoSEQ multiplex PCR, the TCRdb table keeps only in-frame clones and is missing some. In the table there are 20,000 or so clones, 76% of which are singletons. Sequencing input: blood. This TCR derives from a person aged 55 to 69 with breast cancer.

CDR3 sequence: CASSLSEYNEQFF. The CDR3 DNA sequence: TGTGCCAGCAGCTTAAGCGAATACAATGAGCAGTTCTTC. This chain uses TRBV11-2 with TRBJ2-1, with no clear D. The germline V gene has CDR1 SGHAT and CDR2 FQNNGV. The CDR3 is made up of 13 amino acids. V lost 2 bases and J lost 4, with 6 bases in between.